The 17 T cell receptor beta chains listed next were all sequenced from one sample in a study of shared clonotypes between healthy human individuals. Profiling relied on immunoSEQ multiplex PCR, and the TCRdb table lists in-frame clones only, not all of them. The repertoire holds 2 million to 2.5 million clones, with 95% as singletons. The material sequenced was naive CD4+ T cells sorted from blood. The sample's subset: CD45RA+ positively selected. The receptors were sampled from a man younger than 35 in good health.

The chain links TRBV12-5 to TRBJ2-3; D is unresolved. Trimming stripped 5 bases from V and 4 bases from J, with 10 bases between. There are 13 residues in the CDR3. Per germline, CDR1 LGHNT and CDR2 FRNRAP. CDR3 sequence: CASGAGVPDTQYF. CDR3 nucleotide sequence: TGTGCTAGTGGTGCCGGCGTCCCAGATACGCAGTATTTT.

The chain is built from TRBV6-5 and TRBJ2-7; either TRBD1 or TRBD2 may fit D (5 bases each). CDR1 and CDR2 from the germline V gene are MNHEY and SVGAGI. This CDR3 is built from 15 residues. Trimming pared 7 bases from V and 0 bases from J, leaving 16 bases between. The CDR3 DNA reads TGTGCCAGCACCGAGAGGGGTGAGGGCTCCTACGAGCAGTACTTC. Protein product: CASTERGEGSYEQYF.

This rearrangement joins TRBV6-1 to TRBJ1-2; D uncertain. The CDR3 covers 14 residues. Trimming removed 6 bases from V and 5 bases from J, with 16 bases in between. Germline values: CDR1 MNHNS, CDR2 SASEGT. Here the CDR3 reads CASSERPTGYGYTF. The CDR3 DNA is TGTGCCAGCAGCGAAAGACCAACGGGATATGGCTACACCTTC.

The CDR3 here is CASSIAPGGSQPQHF. The CDR3 nucleotides read TGTGCCAGTAGTATAGCTCCAGGGGGGAGTCAGCCCCAGCATTTT. The chain is built from TRBV19 and TRBJ1-5; 7 bases align to TRBD1. Trimming took 1 base from V and 6 from J; bases not matched to a gene: 6. Germline V gene lookup returns CDR1 LNHDA and CDR2 SQIVND (reference sequence). The length of the CDR3 is 15 residues.

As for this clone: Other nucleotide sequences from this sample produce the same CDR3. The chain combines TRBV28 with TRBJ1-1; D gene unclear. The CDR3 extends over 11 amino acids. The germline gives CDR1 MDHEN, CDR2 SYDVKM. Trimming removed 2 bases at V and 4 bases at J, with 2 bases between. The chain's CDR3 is CASSLLTEAFF. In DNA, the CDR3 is TGTGCCAGCAGTTTACTCACTGAAGCTTTCTTT.

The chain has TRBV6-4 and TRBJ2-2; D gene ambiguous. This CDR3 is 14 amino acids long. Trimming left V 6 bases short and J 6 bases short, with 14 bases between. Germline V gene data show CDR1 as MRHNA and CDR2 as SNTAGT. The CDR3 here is CASSTGSDSGELFF. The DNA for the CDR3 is TGTGCCAGCAGCACGGGTTCGGATTCCGGGGAGCTGTTTTTT.

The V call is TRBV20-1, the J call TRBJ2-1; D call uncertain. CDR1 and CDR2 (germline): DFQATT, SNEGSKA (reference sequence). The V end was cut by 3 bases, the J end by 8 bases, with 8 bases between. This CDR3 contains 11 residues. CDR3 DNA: TGCAGTGCTAGGGGTGGGCATGAGCAGTTCTTC. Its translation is CSARGGHEQFF.

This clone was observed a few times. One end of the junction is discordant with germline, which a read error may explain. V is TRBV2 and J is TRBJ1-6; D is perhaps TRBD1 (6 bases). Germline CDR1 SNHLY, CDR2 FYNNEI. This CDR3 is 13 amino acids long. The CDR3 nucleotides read TGTGCCGGCAGGGGTGGGAATAATTCACCCCTCCACTTT. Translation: CAGRGGNNSPLHF.

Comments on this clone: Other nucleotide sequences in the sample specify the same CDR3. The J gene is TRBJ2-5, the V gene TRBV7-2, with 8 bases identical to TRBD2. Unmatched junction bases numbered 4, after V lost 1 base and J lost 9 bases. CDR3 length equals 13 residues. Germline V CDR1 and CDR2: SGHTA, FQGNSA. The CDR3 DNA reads TGTGCCAGCAGCTTAGGGGGACTAGGGCCCCAGTACTTC. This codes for CASSLGGLGPQYF.

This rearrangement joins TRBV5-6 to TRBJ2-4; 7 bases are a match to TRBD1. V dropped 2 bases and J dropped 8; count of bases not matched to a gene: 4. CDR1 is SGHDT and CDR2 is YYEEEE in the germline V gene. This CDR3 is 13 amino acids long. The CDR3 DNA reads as TGTGCCAGCAGCTTTGAGGGGGCACACATTCAGTACTTC. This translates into CASSFEGAHIQYF.

The CDR3 is CATSSVGTGLSHEQFF. The DNA for the CDR3 is TGTGCCACCAGCAGTGTTGGGACAGGGCTGAGCCATGAGCAGTTCTTC. V is TRBV15 and J is TRBJ2-1, with TRBD1 matching 9 bases. The V segment lost 3 bases and the J segment 8 bases; nucleotides outside the gene matches: 11. CDR3 length equals 16 residues. Germline CDR1 LNHNV, CDR2 YYDKDF (reference sequence).

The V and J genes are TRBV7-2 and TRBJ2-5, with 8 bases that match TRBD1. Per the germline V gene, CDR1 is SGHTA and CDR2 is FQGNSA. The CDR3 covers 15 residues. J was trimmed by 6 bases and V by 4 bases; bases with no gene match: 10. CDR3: CASSSRTGTEQTQYF. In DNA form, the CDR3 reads TGTGCCAGCAGCTCCCGGACAGGGACGGAACAGACCCAGTACTTC.

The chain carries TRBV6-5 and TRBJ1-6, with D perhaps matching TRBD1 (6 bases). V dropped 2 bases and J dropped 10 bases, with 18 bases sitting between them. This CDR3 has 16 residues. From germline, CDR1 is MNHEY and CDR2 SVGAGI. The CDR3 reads CASSYRGTGARSPLHF. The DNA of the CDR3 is TGTGCCAGCAGTTACAGGGGTACGGGGGCCCGGTCACCCCTCCACTTT.

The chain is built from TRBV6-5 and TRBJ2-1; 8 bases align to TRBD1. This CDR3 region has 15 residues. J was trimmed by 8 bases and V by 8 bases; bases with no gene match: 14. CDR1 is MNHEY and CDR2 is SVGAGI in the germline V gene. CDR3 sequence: CASPNDRGGKDEQFF. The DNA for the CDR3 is TGTGCCAGCCCCAATGACAGGGGTGGTAAGGATGAGCAGTTCTTC.

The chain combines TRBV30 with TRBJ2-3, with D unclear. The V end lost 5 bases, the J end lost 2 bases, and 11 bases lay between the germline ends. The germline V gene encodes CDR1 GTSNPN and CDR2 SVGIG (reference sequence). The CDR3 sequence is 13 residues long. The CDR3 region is CAWDTTLTDTQYF. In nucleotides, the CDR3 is TGTGCCTGGGACACCACTCTCACAGATACGCAGTATTTT. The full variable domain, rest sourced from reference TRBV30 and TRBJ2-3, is SQTIHQWPATLVQPVGSPLSLECTVEGTSNPNLYWYRQAAGRGLQLLFYSVGIGQISSEVPQNLSASRPQDRQFILSSKKLLLSDSGFYLCAWDTTLTDTQYFGPGTRLTVL.

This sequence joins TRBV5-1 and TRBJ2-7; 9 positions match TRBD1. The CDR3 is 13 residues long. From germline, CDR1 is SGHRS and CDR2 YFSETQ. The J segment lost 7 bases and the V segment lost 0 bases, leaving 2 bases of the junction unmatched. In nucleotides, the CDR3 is TGCGCCAGCAGCTTGGACAGGGGGCAAGAGCAGTACTTC. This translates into CASSLDRGQEQYF.

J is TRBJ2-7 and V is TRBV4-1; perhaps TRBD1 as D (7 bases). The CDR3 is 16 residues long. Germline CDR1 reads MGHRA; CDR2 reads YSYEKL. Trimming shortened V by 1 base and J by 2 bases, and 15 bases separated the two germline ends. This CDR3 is CASSQARGEFPYEQYF. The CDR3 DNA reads TGCGCCAGCAGCCAAGCCAGGGGGGAGTTCCCCTACGAGCAGTACTTC.